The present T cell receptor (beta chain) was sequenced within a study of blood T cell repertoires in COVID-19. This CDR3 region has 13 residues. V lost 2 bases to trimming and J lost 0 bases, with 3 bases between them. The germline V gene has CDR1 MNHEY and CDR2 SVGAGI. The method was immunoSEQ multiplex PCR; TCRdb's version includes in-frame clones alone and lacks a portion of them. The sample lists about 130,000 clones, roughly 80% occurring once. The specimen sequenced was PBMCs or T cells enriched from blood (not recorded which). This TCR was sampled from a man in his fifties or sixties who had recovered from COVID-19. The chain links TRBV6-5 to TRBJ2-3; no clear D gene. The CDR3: CASSYPSTDTQYF. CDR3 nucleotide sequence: TGTGCCAGCAGTTACCCTAGCACAGATACGCAGTATTTT.